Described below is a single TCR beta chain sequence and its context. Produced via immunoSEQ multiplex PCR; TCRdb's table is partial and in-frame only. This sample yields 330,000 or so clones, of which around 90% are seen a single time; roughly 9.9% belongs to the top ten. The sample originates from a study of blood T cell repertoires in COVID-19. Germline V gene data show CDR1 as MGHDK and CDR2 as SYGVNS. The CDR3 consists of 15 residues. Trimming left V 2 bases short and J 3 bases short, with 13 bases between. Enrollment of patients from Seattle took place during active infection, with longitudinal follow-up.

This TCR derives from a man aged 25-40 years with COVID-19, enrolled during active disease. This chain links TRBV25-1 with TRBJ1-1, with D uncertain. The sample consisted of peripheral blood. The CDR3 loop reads CASSEEGWVDTEAFF. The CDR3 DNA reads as TGTGCCAGCAGTGAAGAGGGTTGGGTTGACACTGAAGCTTTCTTT.